The subject of this entry is one T cell receptor (beta chain). The sample belongs to a study of blood T cell repertoires in COVID-19. Study-wide background: The analysed material was cDNA or gDNA that came from T cells, B-cell-depleted T cells, or PBMCs.

Assay used: immunoSEQ multiplex PCR; TCRdb lists only in-frame clones, some missing. The table records approximately 300,000 clones, roughly 83% of them present only once. Germline V gene sequence: CDR1 SEHNR, CDR2 FQNEAQ (reference sequence). CDR3 length: 15 amino acids. Trimming shortened V by 1 base and J by 2 bases, and 10 bases separated the two germline ends. The source of this sequence is a woman aged 50 to 60 with acute or convalescent COVID-19. V usage is TRBV7-9 and J usage is TRBJ2-3, with D tentatively TRBD2 (6 bases). Sequences were obtained from peripheral blood. The CDR3 sequence is CASSLGDFTTDTQYF. As DNA, the CDR3 is TGTGCCAGCAGCTTAGGGGACTTCACCACAGATACGCAGTATTTT.